This entry lists 28 T cell receptor beta chains sequenced from one sample in a study of CD8 T cells in ankylosing spondylitis. Study-wide results and caveats: A motif in TCR beta, a set of under ten highly homologous variants, appeared characteristic of ankylosing spondylitis blood.

Each CDR3 protein is one row after TCRdb ran MiXCR on the 5' RACE reads. The sample yields about 460,000 distinct CDR3 sequences, about 5.2% seen once. The antigens of these receptors remain unknown. Sequenced sample: blood, either unsorted or a sorted T cell fraction (not recorded which). The receptors originated from a male donor with ankylosing spondylitis.

Ten or more counts support this clonotype. This sequence joins TRBV28 and TRBJ1-1; D possibly corresponds to TRBD1 (5 bases). CDR3 length equals 14 residues. Germline assignment: CDR1 MDHEN and CDR2 SYDVKM. Trimming took 6 bases from V and 4 from J, leaving 15 bases between them. The CDR3 DNA sequence: TGTGCCAGCAGCGTCCCTGGGGGGGGCACTGAAGCTTTCTTT. It encodes CASSVPGGGTEAFF.

This clonotype was observed a few times. The chain couples TRBV6-1 to TRBJ2-1; the D is unclear. Germline-derived CDR1 and CDR2 are MNHNS and SASEGT. The CDR3 has 16 amino acids. Trimming removed 6 bases at V and 5 bases at J, with 20 bases between. CDR3 nucleotide sequence: TGTGCCAGCAGCGAGGAACCGTTAAGGGCGGACAATGAGCAGTTCTTC. Translation gives CASSEEPLRADNEQFF.

This clonotype was detected a few times. The V gene is TRBV7-3, the J gene TRBJ2-3; D remains ambiguous. The CDR3 runs to 14 residues. The V end lost 2 bases, the J end lost 6 bases, and 12 bases lay between the germline ends. The V gene's germline CDR1 is SGHTA and CDR2 FQGTGA. CDR3 loop: CASSLGPPLDTQYF. The CDR3 nucleotides read TGTGCCAGCAGCTTAGGACCGCCCCTGGATACGCAGTATTTT.

This clonotype was observed at least ten times. This chain connects TRBV4-3 to TRBJ1-6; D unclear. There are 17 residues in the CDR3. The V end lost 1 base, the J end lost 10 bases, and 20 bases lay between the germline ends. The germline V gene encodes CDR1 LGHNA and CDR2 YSLEER. CDR3 in amino acids: CASSQVFGFQLGSPLHF. In DNA, the CDR3 is TGCGCCAGCAGCCAAGTTTTTGGTTTCCAGCTCGGCTCACCCCTCCACTTT.

The table lists this clonotype with many counts. This chain joins TRBV7-3 and TRBJ1-4; D is possibly TRBD1 (5 bases). The CDR3 sequence is 17 residues long. The germline CDR1 and CDR2 sequences are SGHTA and FQGTGA. V dropped 2 bases and J dropped 7 bases, with 20 bases sitting between them. The DNA of the CDR3 is TGTGCCAGCAGCTTATTAGGGCGGGGAGCCCAGGGTGAAAAACTGTTTTTT. Encoded protein: CASSLLGRGAQGEKLFF.

This clonotype has a count of ten or more. The chain is built from TRBV7-8 and TRBJ1-4; a possible D gene is TRBD1 (5 bases). Trimming left V 5 bases short and J 0 bases short, with 13 bases between. Per germline, CDR1 SGHVS and CDR2 FQNEAQ. CDR3 length: 16 residues. CDR3 bases: TGTGCCAGCAGCCCGGCATGGGGCCCAACTAATGAAAAACTGTTTTTT. Protein sequence: CASSPAWGPTNEKLFF.

In its sample, this clonotype was seen many times. The gene calls are TRBV5-1 and TRBJ2-2; 9 bases fit TRBD2. V dropped 1 base and J dropped 2; count of bases not matched to a gene: 6. Germline CDR1 and CDR2: SGHRS and YFSETQ. This CDR3 has 17 amino acids. The CDR3 loop reads CASSLLSGRTNTGELFF. In DNA form, the CDR3 reads TGCGCCAGCAGCTTGTTGAGCGGGAGGACCAACACCGGGGAGCTGTTTTTT. Complete variable domain (other parts from reference TRBV5-1 and TRBJ2-2): KAGVTQTPRYLIKTRGQQVTLSCSPISGHRSVSWYQQTPGQGLQFLFEYFSETQRNKGNFPGRFSGRQFSNSRSEMNVSTLELGDSALYLCASSLLSGRTNTGELFFGEGSRLTVL.

This clonotype was found many times. The genes are TRBV7-9 and TRBJ2-1; D might be TRBD1 or TRBD2, each matching 5 bases. V dropped 5 bases and J dropped 8 bases, with 16 bases sitting between them. Germline V gene sequence: CDR1 SEHNR, CDR2 FQNEAQ (reference sequence). There are 14 residues in the CDR3. DNA of the CDR3: TGTGCCAGCAGCCTGAGCCGGGACCACTATGAGCAGTTCTTC. Its translation is CASSLSRDHYEQFF.

This clonotype was picked up many times. V usage is TRBV7-2 and J usage is TRBJ1-3; D remains unclear. The CDR3 totals 16 residues. Germline lookup yields CDR1 SGHTA and CDR2 FQGNSA. V lost 3 bases and J lost 0, with 12 bases in between. The CDR3 reads CASSLGPGYSGNTIYF. CDR3 DNA sequence: TGTGCCAGCAGCTTGGGTCCGGGGTACTCTGGAAACACCATATATTTT.

This clonotype has a count of ten or more. V gene TRBV15 combines with J gene TRBJ1-6, with a tentative D call TRBD1 (5 bases). The ends were cut back, 2 bases at V and 4 bases at J, with 15 bases in the middle. The germline V gene has CDR1 LNHNV and CDR2 YYDKDF (reference sequence). The CDR3 length is 17 residues. The CDR3 coding sequence is TGTGCCACCAGCAGAAATCCGCGGGACCCTTATAATTCACCCCTCCACTTT. Translated: CATSRNPRDPYNSPLHF.

This clonotype appeared many times. The rearrangement uses TRBV7-8 and TRBJ1-1, with no clear D. Trimming pared 3 bases from V and 12 bases from J, leaving 17 bases between. This CDR3 contains 13 residues. Per the germline V gene, CDR1 is SGHVS and CDR2 is FQNEAQ. The CDR3: CASSFDVKGETFF. CDR3 in DNA: TGTGCCAGCAGCTTCGATGTAAAGGGAGAAACTTTCTTT.

The chain is built from TRBV5-1 and TRBJ2-6; D gene uncertain. The CDR3 is made up of 17 amino acids. Germline V lookup: CDR1 SGHRS, CDR2 YFSETQ. V shed 0 bases and J shed 4 bases, with 14 bases lying between them. The CDR3 region is CASSLDRSAPGANVLTF. The CDR3 nucleotides are TGCGCCAGCAGCTTGGATCGTTCGGCACCGGGGGCCAACGTCCTGACTTTC.

This clonotype was observed a few times. The V and J genes are TRBV27 and TRBJ1-1; no clear D. The CDR3 loop spans 14 amino acids. Trimming removed 6 bases from V and 7 bases from J, with 18 bases in between. Germline CDR1 and CDR2: MNHEY and SMNVEV (reference sequence). CDR3 nucleotide sequence: TGTGCCAGCAGCCCCAGACCGACCCAGGTTGAAGCTTTCTTT. This gives the protein CASSPRPTQVEAFF.

This clonotype was seen ten or more times. The V call is TRBV29-1, the J call TRBJ1-1, with D possibly matching TRBD1 (5 bases). This CDR3 is built from 13 residues. Germline assignment: CDR1 SQVTM and CDR2 ANQGSEA. V gave up 3 bases and J gave up 5 bases, with 13 bases separating them. This CDR3 reads CSVDLQERTEAFF. CDR3 sequence (DNA): TGCAGCGTTGATCTACAGGAGAGAACTGAAGCTTTCTTT.

This clonotype came up many times. The V gene is TRBV7-2, the J gene TRBJ1-6; unclear D gene. The V end was cut by 5 bases, the J end by 9 bases, with 17 bases between. The V gene's germline CDR1 is SGHTA and CDR2 FQGNSA. The CDR3 contains 15 residues. CDR3 in amino acids: CASSLRLGMASPLHF. The CDR3, as DNA: TGTGCCAGCAGCCTTAGGTTGGGGATGGCTTCACCCCTCCACTTT.

This clonotype was picked up many times. The rearrangement links TRBV20-1 to TRBJ1-4; possible D gene TRBD1, 5 bases. The V gene's germline CDR1 is DFQATT and CDR2 SNEGSKA (reference sequence). The CDR3 is made up of 16 amino acids. V lost 3 bases and J 3 bases, leaving 17 bases between the germline ends. The CDR3 here is CSARGSSAGANEKLFF. The CDR3 nucleotides read TGCAGTGCTAGGGGATCTTCGGCGGGGGCTAATGAAAAACTGTTTTTT.

The chain links TRBV7-2 to TRBJ1-2, with 9 bases lining up with TRBD1. The CDR3 runs 13 residues. Germline V gene lookup returns CDR1 SGHTA and CDR2 FQGNSA. The V segment lost 3 bases and the J segment 8 bases; nucleotides outside the gene matches: 4. The CDR3 protein is CASSLDRGGGYTF. The DNA of the CDR3 is TGTGCCAGCAGCTTGGACAGGGGTGGGGGCTACACCTTC.

This clonotype has at least ten counts. This chain connects TRBV5-1 to TRBJ1-2; no clear D gene. V lost 4 bases, J lost 2 bases, and 9 bases lay in between. The CDR3 covers 13 residues. CDR1 SGHRS and CDR2 YFSETQ come from the germline V gene. DNA of the CDR3: TGCGCCAGCAGCACTACACCCAACTATGGCTACACCTTC. It is translated as CASSTTPNYGYTF.

To note about this clonotype: At one end, the junction sequence differs from germline, possibly due to a read error. The V gene is TRBV27, the J gene TRBJ2-7, with 11 bases identical to TRBD1. This CDR3 region has 14 residues. Germline loops: CDR1 MNHEY, CDR2 SMNVEV (reference sequence). CDR3 amino acids: CASSLGQGAYGQYF. DNA of the CDR3: TGTGCCAGCAGTCTCGGACAGGGGGCATACGGGCAGTACTTC.

The table lists this clonotype with many counts. The J gene is TRBJ1-2, the V gene TRBV12-3 or TRBV12-4; tentatively, D is TRBD1 (5 bases). The V gene lost 5 bases and the J gene lost 8 bases, with 18 bases spanning the gap. This CDR3 is 14 amino acids long. The CDR3 nucleotides read TGTGCCAGCAGTCTACGGGGGATTTCAAACGGCTACACCTTC. Residues: CASSLRGISNGYTF.

This clonotype was observed many times. The chain uses TRBV10-3 and TRBJ2-3; unclear D gene. CDR1 and CDR2 (germline): ENHRY, SYGVKD. The CDR3 is made up of 14 amino acids. V lost 7 bases and J 0 bases, leaving 11 bases between the germline ends. CDR3 amino acids: CAIMSRISTDTQYF. CDR3 DNA sequence: TGTGCCATCATGAGCAGAATAAGCACAGATACGCAGTATTTT.

This clonotype was detected only a few times. The chain uses TRBV5-1 and TRBJ2-7, with D possibly matching TRBD2 (6 bases). In germline, CDR1 is SGHRS, CDR2 YFSETQ. V lost 4 bases and J 4 bases, leaving 15 bases between the germline ends. This CDR3 is built from 14 residues. DNA of the CDR3: TGCGCCAGCAGCCCTCCCGGGACTGGATACGAGCAGTACTTC. Its protein is CASSPPGTGYEQYF.

This rearrangement joins TRBV20-1 to TRBJ2-7; D may correspond to TRBD1 or TRBD2 (5 bases each). CDR3 length: 14 amino acids. Trimming removed 2 bases at V and 2 bases at J, with 13 bases between. CDR1 is DFQATT and CDR2 is SNEGSKA in the germline V gene (reference sequence). DNA for the CDR3: TGCAGTGCTAGATCCGGGACGGGGACCTACGAGCAGTACTTC. Protein product: CSARSGTGTYEQYF.

This clonotype was counted at least ten times. This chain joins TRBV27 and TRBJ1-1; 7 bases match TRBD1. Germline CDR1 is MNHEY and CDR2 is SMNVEV (reference sequence). Trimming removed 0 bases from V and 5 bases from J; junction bases left unmatched: 6. CDR3 length: 15 amino acids. The CDR3 here is CASSLSAGGGTEAFF. For the CDR3, the DNA is TGTGCCAGCAGTTTATCGGCAGGGGGTGGTACTGAAGCTTTCTTT.

This clonotype was seen ten or more times. The chain combines TRBV27 with TRBJ2-5; D call uncertain. CDR3 length: 16 amino acids. Germline V gene data show CDR1 as MNHEY and CDR2 as SMNVEV (reference sequence). Trimming removed 10 bases from V and 1 base from J, with 22 bases in between. The CDR3 reads CATMGKDTPPQETQYF. Written as DNA, the CDR3 is TGTGCCACCATGGGGAAGGATACACCTCCCCAAGAGACCCAGTACTTC.

This clonotype has ten or more counts. The V gene is TRBV2, the J gene TRBJ2-1, with TRBD1 matching over 9 bases. CDR1 is SNHLY and CDR2 is FYNNEI in the germline V gene. After removal of 2 bases from V and 8 bases from J, the junction contained 7 bases not matched to a gene. The CDR3 loop spans 15 amino acids. CDR3: CASSEIRDRVDEQFF. The DNA of the CDR3 is TGTGCCAGCAGTGAAATACGGGACAGGGTGGATGAGCAGTTCTTC.

This clonotype was detected many times. The J gene is TRBJ1-1, the V gene TRBV5-1; possible D gene TRBD1, 5 bases. The V and J ends lost 2 bases and 11 bases respectively, with 19 bases between them. Per germline, CDR1 SGHRS and CDR2 YFSETQ. The CDR3 extends over 14 amino acids. CDR3 in amino acids: CASSFIGTQGSAFF. The CDR3 DNA sequence: TGCGCCAGCAGCTTTATAGGGACTCAAGGTTCGGCTTTCTTT.

This clonotype has ten or more counts. The chain has TRBV6-2 or TRBV6-3 and TRBJ2-7; 13 bases match TRBD2. Germline CDR1 MNHEY, CDR2 SVGEGT. The V and J ends lost 6 bases and 5 bases, in that order; junction bases with no gene match: 7. CDR3 size: 15 residues. DNA for the CDR3: TGTGCCAGCAGCCAGGGACTAGCGGGACCCCACGAGCAGTACTTC. It translates to CASSQGLAGPHEQYF.